This T cell receptor beta chain is drawn from a study of CD8 T cells in Susac syndrome. RNA in amounts of roughly 0.5 to 1 ug was reverse transcribed with random hexamers. TCRdb re-analysed the immunoSEQ multiplex PCR reads in MiXCR, keeping a single row per CDR3 protein. The sample records 15,000 to 20,000 distinct CDR3 sequences, 90% to 95% being singletons. V lost 1 base and J lost 9; bases outside the gene matches: 8. This CDR3 is 15 amino acids long. Sequencing was done on a sample of CD8+ T cells from PBMCs. The rearrangement joins TRBV12-3 or TRBV12-4 to TRBJ2-1; 8 nucleotides align to TRBD2. The sequence derives from a human donor in good health. For the CDR3, the DNA is TGTGCCAGCAGTTTAGAAGCGGGAGTGAGGTTTGAGCAGTTCTTC. As protein: CASSLEAGVRFEQFF.